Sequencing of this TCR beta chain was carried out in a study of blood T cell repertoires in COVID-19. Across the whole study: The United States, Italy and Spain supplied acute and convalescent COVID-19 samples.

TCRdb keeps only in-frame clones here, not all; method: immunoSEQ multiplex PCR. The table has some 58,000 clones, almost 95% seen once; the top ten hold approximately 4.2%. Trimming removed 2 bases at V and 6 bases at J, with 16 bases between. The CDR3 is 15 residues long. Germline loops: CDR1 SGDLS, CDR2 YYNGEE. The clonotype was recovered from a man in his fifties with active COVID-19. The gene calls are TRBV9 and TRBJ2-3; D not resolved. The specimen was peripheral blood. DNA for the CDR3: TGTGCCAGCAGCGTGGGCCCCACCCCGGTGGATACGCAGTATTTT. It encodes CASSVGPTPVDTQYF.